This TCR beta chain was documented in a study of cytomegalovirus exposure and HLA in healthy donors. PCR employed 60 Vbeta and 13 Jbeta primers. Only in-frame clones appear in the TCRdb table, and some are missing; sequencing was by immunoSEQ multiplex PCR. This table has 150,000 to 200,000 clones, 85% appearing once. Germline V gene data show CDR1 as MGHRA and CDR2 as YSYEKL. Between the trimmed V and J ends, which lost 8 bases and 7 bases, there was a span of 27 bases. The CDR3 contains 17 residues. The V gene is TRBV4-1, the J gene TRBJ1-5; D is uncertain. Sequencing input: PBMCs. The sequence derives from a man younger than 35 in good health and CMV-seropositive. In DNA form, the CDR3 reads TGCGCCAGCTCCACCGGGGTACCCCCCCCAGTGGGGCAGCCCCAGCATTTT. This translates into CASSTGVPPPVGQPQHF.